The 27 T cell receptor beta chains in this list originate from one sample, sequenced in a study of early T cells in non-severe SARS-CoV-2 infection. From the 5' RACE reads, TCRdb called clonotypes with MiXCR, one entry per CDR3 protein. The sample yields about 83,000 distinct CDR3 sequences, roughly 13% seen once. The sample consisted of whole blood. Receptors were obtained from an adult who was a healthcare worker with PCR-confirmed SARS-CoV-2 infection or an uninfected control (not recorded which).

This clonotype was seen only a few times. This sequence joins TRBV6-1 and TRBJ2-2, with 8 bases lining up with TRBD1. CDR3 length: 15 amino acids. The V and J ends lost 8 bases and 2 bases, in that order; junction bases with no gene match: 7. Germline lookup yields CDR1 MNHNS and CDR2 SASEGT. The CDR3 region is CASPGQAENTGELFF. For the CDR3, the DNA is TGTGCCAGCCCGGGACAGGCGGAAAACACCGGGGAGCTGTTTTTT.

This clonotype came up many times. The V gene is TRBV25-1, the J gene TRBJ1-4; D is unclear. Trimming cost V 1 base and J 8 bases, with 14 bases left between them. This CDR3 comprises 15 residues. Germline V lookup: CDR1 MGHDK, CDR2 SYGVNS. The DNA for the CDR3 is TGTGCCAGCAGTGAATCAATGCTCACCCCCGAAAAACTGTTTTTT. It is translated as CASSESMLTPEKLFF.

In its sample, this clonotype was seen many times. J is TRBJ1-2 and V is TRBV6-6, with TRBD1 matching over 7 bases. Germline V gives CDR1 MNHNY, CDR2 SVGAGI (reference sequence). CDR3 length: 14 amino acids. Losses at the gene ends were 6 bases for V and 6 bases for J; bases not matched to a gene: 10. The CDR3 DNA reads TGTGCCAGCAGACCCGCGACGGACAGGCATGGCTACACCTTC. The encoded protein is CASRPATDRHGYTF.

CDR3: CASSFSAGGSKNIQYF. In DNA form, the CDR3 reads TGTGCCAGCAGCTTCTCAGCGGGGGGAAGCAAAAACATTCAGTACTTC. The chain recombines TRBV7-2 with TRBJ2-4, with 9 nucleotides matching TRBD2. The ends lost 3 bases at V and 3 bases at J; junction bases unmatched: 6. The germline V gene has CDR1 SGHTA and CDR2 FQGNSA. The CDR3 has 16 amino acids.

Here the CDR3 reads CSAEGARNEQFF. The CDR3 nucleotides read TGCAGTGCTGAGGGGGCGCGAAATGAGCAGTTCTTC. The chain uses TRBV20-1 and TRBJ2-1; 7 bases map to TRBD1. This CDR3 region has 12 residues. From germline, CDR1 is DFQATT and CDR2 SNEGSKA (reference sequence). The V and J ends lost 5 bases and 7 bases, in that order; junction bases with no gene match: 5.

The chain employs TRBV15 and TRBJ1-2, with D possibly being TRBD1 (5 bases). Trimming removed 1 base from V and 4 bases from J, with 13 bases in between. The CDR3 has 15 residues. Per the germline V gene, CDR1 is LNHNV and CDR2 is YYDKDF (reference sequence). Written as DNA, the CDR3 is TGTGCCACCAGCAGAGTGCCCGTGACAGCCTATGGCTACACCTTC. Amino acid sequence: CATSRVPVTAYGYTF.

In this sample, this clonotype turned up a few times. V and J are TRBV5-6 and TRBJ2-2; TRBD1 agrees at 7 bases. Looked up from germline, CDR1 is SGHDT and CDR2 is YYEEEE. The CDR3 runs 16 residues. The ends lost 4 bases at V and 6 bases at J; junction bases unmatched: 12. The CDR3 region is CASSPQGPPLAGELFF. In nucleotides, the CDR3 is TGTGCCAGCAGCCCACAGGGGCCCCCACTGGCCGGGGAGCTGTTTTTT.

Many counts were recorded for this clonotype. This chain connects TRBV29-1 to TRBJ2-7, with D uncertain. Trimming took 7 bases from V and 3 from J, leaving 16 bases between them. Per the germline V gene, CDR1 is SQVTM and CDR2 is ANQGSEA. This CDR3 is 13 amino acids long. CDR3 amino acids: CSAGAGSVYEQYF. The CDR3 nucleotides are TGCAGCGCCGGTGCAGGCTCGGTCTACGAGCAGTACTTC.

This clonotype turned up a few times. The chain is built from TRBV7-9 and TRBJ1-3; no definite D call. V was shortened by 5 bases and J by 2 bases, with 13 bases between the two germline ends. The CDR3 length is 15 residues. Looked up from germline, CDR1 is SEHNR and CDR2 is FQNEAQ (reference sequence). The DNA of the CDR3 is TGTGCCAGCAGCGAAGATCCAGGAGCTGGAAACACCATATATTTT. It codes for CASSEDPGAGNTIYF.

This clonotype was observed at least ten times. The chain combines TRBV20-1 with TRBJ1-1; D ambiguous. The V and J ends lost 5 bases and 1 base respectively, with 8 bases between them. The germline CDR1 and CDR2 sequences are DFQATT and SNEGSKA (reference sequence). This CDR3 is built from 12 residues. CDR3 sequence: CSASLANTEAFF. CDR3 bases: TGCAGTGCTTCCCTGGCGAACACTGAAGCTTTCTTT.

This clonotype was observed at least ten times. This chain uses TRBV27 with TRBJ1-5; unclear D gene. CDR1 is MNHEY, CDR2 SMNVEV, per germline (reference sequence). V lost 5 bases, J lost 2 bases, and 10 bases lay in between. The length of the CDR3 is 14 residues. The DNA for the CDR3 is TGTGCCAGCAGTCCTCTAACTGGCAATCAGCCCCAGCATTTT. Translated: CASSPLTGNQPQHF.

This clonotype was seen ten or more times. CDR3 in DNA: TGCAGCGTTGAAGGAGACACTGAAGCTTTCTTT. It is translated as CSVEGDTEAFF. V is TRBV29-1 and J is TRBJ1-1; D call uncertain. Looked up from germline, CDR1 is SQVTM and CDR2 is ANQGSEA. This CDR3 comprises 11 residues. V lost 1 base and J lost 3, with 3 bases in between. Full variable domain (outside the CDR3, taken from reference TRBV29-1 and TRBJ1-1): SAVISQKPSRDICQRGTSLTIQCQVDSQVTMMFWYRQQPGQSLTLIATANQGSEATYESGFVIDKFPISRPNLTFSTLTVSNMSPEDSSIYLCSVEGDTEAFFGQGTRLTVV.

The sample holds a few counts of this clonotype. The CDR3 sequence is CSVGGGGGRETQYF. DNA of the CDR3: TGCAGCGTTGGAGGCGGGGGGGGCCGAGAGACCCAGTACTTC. This chain joins TRBV29-1 and TRBJ2-5; the match to TRBD2 covers 9 bases. There are 14 residues in the CDR3. Germline values: CDR1 SQVTM, CDR2 ANQGSEA. The V segment lost 4 bases and the J segment 4 bases; nucleotides outside the gene matches: 7.

This clonotype showed up many times. The chain is built from TRBV12-3 or TRBV12-4 and TRBJ2-6; D remains unclear. V lost 3 bases to trimming and J lost 0 bases, with 15 bases between them. The CDR3 has 18 residues. This chain's CDR3 is CASSFSTAILSGANVLTF. CDR3 nucleotide sequence: TGTGCCAGCAGTTTCTCTACAGCCATCCTCTCTGGGGCCAACGTCCTGACTTTC.

The rearrangement joins TRBV6-6 to TRBJ2-5, with a weak D call TRBD2 (7 bases). Germline V gene sequence: CDR1 MNHNY, CDR2 SVGAGI (reference sequence). This CDR3 region has 14 residues. V gave up 7 bases and J gave up 4 bases, with 16 bases separating them. The CDR3 here is CASTQGRGGETQYF. In DNA, the CDR3 is TGTGCCAGCACCCAGGGAAGGGGGGGAGAGACCCAGTACTTC.

This clonotype was detected ten times or more. The CDR3 sequence: CASSPRLAGLQETQYF. The CDR3 nucleotides read TGTGCCAGCAGCCCTAGGCTAGCGGGGCTCCAAGAGACCCAGTACTTC. This sequence joins TRBV11-2 and TRBJ2-5; 9 bases match TRBD2. The CDR3 extends over 16 amino acids. V lost 5 bases to trimming and J lost 1 base; unmatched junction nucleotides: 8. In germline, CDR1 is SGHAT, CDR2 FQNNGV.

The chain uses TRBV10-3 and TRBJ2-7; the D gene could be TRBD1 or TRBD2 (5 bases each). There are 12 residues in the CDR3. Germline CDR1 and CDR2: ENHRY and SYGVKD. The germline V and J ends were trimmed by 8 bases and 3 bases, with 11 bases remaining between them. CDR3 nucleotides: TGTGCCATCTCCGGGACCTACTACGAGCAGTACTTC. Its translation: CAISGTYYEQYF.

This chain uses TRBV9 with TRBJ2-5; D possibly matches TRBD1 or TRBD2 (6 bases each). This CDR3 is 15 amino acids long. Trimming stripped 3 bases from V and 7 bases from J, with 19 bases between. The V gene's germline CDR1 is SGDLS and CDR2 YYNGEE. The CDR3 DNA reads TGTGCCAGCAGCGGCGGAGGGGGTTCCGAGGGGACCCAGTACTTC. It is translated as CASSGGGGSEGTQYF.

This clonotype was observed many times. This chain connects TRBV11-2 to TRBJ2-7; D gene ambiguous. The CDR3 covers 13 residues. Germline V CDR1 and CDR2: SGHAT, FQNNGV. With 1 base removed from V and 6 bases from J, the gap between germline ends came to 10 bases. The CDR3 DNA reads TGTGCCAGCAGCTTAGCCCCAGGTCGCGAGCAGTACTTC. As protein: CASSLAPGREQYF. Variable domain in full (rest from reference TRBV11-2 and TRBJ2-7): EAGVAQSPRYKIIEKRQSVAFWCNPISGHATLYWYQQILGQGPKLLIQFQNNGVVDDSQLPKDRFSAERLKGVDSTLKIQPAKLEDSAVYLCASSLAPGREQYFGPGTRLTVT.

This clonotype was picked up a small number of times. The chain employs TRBV20-1 and TRBJ2-1, with unresolved D. CDR1 is DFQATT, CDR2 SNEGSKA, per germline (reference sequence). The V and J ends lost 3 bases and 5 bases respectively, with 8 bases between them. The CDR3 loop spans 12 amino acids. The CDR3 region is CSASVVDNEQFF. The CDR3 DNA reads as TGCAGTGCTAGCGTAGTAGACAATGAGCAGTTCTTC.

At least ten counts were recorded for this clonotype. CDR3 DNA: TGCGCCAGCAGCATCGGGACCCAAAGCCAAGAGACCCAGTACTTC. Translated, it gives CASSIGTQSQETQYF. V gene TRBV5-1 combines with J gene TRBJ2-5; D might be TRBD1 or TRBD2, each matching 5 bases. The V gene's germline CDR1 is SGHRS and CDR2 YFSETQ. The CDR3 covers 15 residues. Trimming stripped 4 bases from V and 1 base from J, with 14 bases between.

The table lists this clonotype with many counts. This rearrangement joins TRBV6-5 to TRBJ2-7, with 10 bases that match TRBD2. The germline gives CDR1 MNHEY, CDR2 SVGAGI. V shed 6 bases, J shed 1 base, and the junction held 6 bases outside the gene matches. The CDR3 is 15 amino acids. CDR3 bases: TGTGCCAGCAGGGGTAGCGGGGGGCCTTCCTACGAGCAGTACTTC. The encoded protein is CASRGSGGPSYEQYF.

As for this clonotype: The germline gene is not matched at one end of the junction; a read error may be the cause. The chain links TRBV7-7 to TRBJ2-7; D might be TRBD1 (6 bases). CDR1 is SSHAT, CDR2 FNYEAQ, per germline (reference sequence). There are 13 residues in the CDR3. CDR3 amino acids: CASSPGQSYEQYF. The CDR3, as DNA: TGTGCTAGCAGCCCCGGACAGTCCTACGAGCAGTACTTC.

This clonotype has at least ten counts. The chain combines TRBV6-2 or TRBV6-3 with TRBJ2-7; weak D call: TRBD2 (5 bases). This CDR3 has 13 amino acids. Germline V gene lookup returns CDR1 MNHEY and CDR2 SVGEGT. The V gene lost 10 bases and the J gene lost 0 bases, with 13 bases spanning the gap. CDR3 protein: CATGGGFSYEQYF. CDR3 sequence (DNA): TGTGCCACCGGAGGCGGGTTCTCCTACGAGCAGTACTTC.

The chain links TRBV6-5 to TRBJ2-1, with D maybe TRBD2 (5 bases). This CDR3 has 15 amino acids. Germline CDR1 and CDR2: MNHEY and SVGAGI. V lost 0 bases and J 8 bases, leaving 14 bases between the germline ends. CDR3 nucleotides: TGTGCCAGCAGTTACTCGGGCGGGCGGAGCGATGAGCAGTTCTTC. This codes for CASSYSGGRSDEQFF.

This clonotype was recorded many times. The chain is built from TRBV7-8 and TRBJ1-1; D is uncertain. Germline CDR1 is SGHVS and CDR2 is FQNEAQ. Trimming removed 5 bases from V and 1 base from J, with 8 bases in between. There are 13 residues in the CDR3. The CDR3: CASSLPRNTEAFF. In DNA form, the CDR3 reads TGTGCCAGCAGCCTACCTAGGAACACTGAAGCTTTCTTT. Full variable domain (outside the CDR3, taken from reference TRBV7-8 and TRBJ1-1): GAGVSQSPRYKVAKRGQDVALRCDPISGHVSLFWYQQALGQGPEFLTYFQNEAQLDKSGLPSDRFFAERPEGSVSTLKIQRTQQEDSAVYLCASSLPRNTEAFFGQGTRLTVV.

This clonotype was seen repeatedly, ten times or more. The V gene is TRBV4-1, the J gene TRBJ2-2; no definite D call. The ends were cut back, 2 bases at V and 0 bases at J, with 22 bases in the middle. The CDR3 runs to 20 residues. The germline V gene encodes CDR1 MGHRA and CDR2 YSYEKL. CDR3 coding DNA: TGCGCCAGCAGCCAAATCGACGGCTTATTCGGGCTAGCGAACACCGGGGAGCTGTTTTTT. Its protein product is CASSQIDGLFGLANTGELFF.